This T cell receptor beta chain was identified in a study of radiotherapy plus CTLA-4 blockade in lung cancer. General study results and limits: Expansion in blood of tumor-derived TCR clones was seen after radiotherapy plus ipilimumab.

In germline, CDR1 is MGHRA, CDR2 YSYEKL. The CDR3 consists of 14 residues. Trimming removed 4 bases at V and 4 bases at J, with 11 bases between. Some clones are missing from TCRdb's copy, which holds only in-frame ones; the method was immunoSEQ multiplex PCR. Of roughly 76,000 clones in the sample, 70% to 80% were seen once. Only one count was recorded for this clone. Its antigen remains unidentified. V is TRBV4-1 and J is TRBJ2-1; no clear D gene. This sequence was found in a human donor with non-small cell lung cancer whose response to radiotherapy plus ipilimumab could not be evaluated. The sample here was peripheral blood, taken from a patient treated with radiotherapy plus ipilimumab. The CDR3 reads CASSPSVQYNEQFF. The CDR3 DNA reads TGCGCCAGCAGCCCCTCGGTCCAATACAATGAGCAGTTCTTC.